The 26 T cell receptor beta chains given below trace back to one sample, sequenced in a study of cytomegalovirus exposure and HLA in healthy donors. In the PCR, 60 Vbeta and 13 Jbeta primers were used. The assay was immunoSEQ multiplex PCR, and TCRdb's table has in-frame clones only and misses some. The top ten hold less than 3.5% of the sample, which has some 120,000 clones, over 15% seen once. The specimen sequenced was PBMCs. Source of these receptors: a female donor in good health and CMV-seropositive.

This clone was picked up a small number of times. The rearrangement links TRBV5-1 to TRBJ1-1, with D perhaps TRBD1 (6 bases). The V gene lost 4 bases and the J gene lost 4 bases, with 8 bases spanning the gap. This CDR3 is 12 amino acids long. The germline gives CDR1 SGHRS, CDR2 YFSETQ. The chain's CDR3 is CASSPRGTEAFF. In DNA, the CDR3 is TGCGCCAGCAGCCCCAGGGGCACTGAAGCTTTCTTT. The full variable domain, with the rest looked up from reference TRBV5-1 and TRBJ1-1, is KAGVTQTPRYLIKTRGQQVTLSCSPISGHRSVSWYQQTPGQGLQFLFEYFSETQRNKGNFPGRFSGRQFSNSRSEMNVSTLELGDSALYLCASSPRGTEAFFGQGTRLTVV.

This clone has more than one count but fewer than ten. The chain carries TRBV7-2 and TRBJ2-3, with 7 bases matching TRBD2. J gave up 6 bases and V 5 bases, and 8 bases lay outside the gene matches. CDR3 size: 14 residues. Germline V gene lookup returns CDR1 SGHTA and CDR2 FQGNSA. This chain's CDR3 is CASSPRVGGDTQYF. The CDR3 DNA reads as TGTGCCAGCAGCCCCCGGGTGGGAGGGGATACGCAGTATTTT.

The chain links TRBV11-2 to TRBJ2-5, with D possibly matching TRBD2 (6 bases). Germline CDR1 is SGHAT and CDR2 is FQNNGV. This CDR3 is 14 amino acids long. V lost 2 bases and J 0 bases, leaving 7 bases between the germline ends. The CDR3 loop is CASSLLANQETQYF. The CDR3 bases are TGTGCCAGCAGCTTACTAGCGAACCAAGAGACCCAGTACTTC. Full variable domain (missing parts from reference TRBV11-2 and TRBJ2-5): EAGVAQSPRYKIIEKRQSVAFWCNPISGHATLYWYQQILGQGPKLLIQFQNNGVVDDSQLPKDRFSAERLKGVDSTLKIQPAKLEDSAVYLCASSLLANQETQYFGPGTRLLVL.

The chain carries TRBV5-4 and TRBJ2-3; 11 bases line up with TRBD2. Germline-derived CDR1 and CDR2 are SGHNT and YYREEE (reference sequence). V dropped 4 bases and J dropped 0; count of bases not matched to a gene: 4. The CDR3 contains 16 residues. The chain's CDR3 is CASSQRLAGSTDTQYF. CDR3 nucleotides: TGTGCCAGCAGCCAGCGACTAGCGGGGAGCACAGATACGCAGTATTTT.

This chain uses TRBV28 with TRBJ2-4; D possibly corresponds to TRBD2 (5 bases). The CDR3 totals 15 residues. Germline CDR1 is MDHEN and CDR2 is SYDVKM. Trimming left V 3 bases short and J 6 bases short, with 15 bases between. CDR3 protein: CASSFQRFGRNIQYF. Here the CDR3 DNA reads TGTGCCAGCAGTTTTCAGCGGTTCGGACGAAACATTCAGTACTTC.

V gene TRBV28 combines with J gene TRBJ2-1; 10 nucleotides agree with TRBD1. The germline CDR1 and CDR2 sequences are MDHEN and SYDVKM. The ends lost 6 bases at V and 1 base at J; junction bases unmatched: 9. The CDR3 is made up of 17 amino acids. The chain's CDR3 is CASSPGQGFGSYNEQFF. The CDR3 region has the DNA TGTGCCAGCAGCCCGGGACAGGGGTTCGGGTCCTACAATGAGCAGTTCTTC.

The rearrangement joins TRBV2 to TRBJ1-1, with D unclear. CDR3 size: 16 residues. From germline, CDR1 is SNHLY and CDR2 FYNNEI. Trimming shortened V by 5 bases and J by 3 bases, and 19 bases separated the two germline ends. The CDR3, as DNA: TGTGCCAGCAGTAGATCCGAGGCCCCAAGGTACACTGAAGCTTTCTTT. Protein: CASSRSEAPRYTEAFF.

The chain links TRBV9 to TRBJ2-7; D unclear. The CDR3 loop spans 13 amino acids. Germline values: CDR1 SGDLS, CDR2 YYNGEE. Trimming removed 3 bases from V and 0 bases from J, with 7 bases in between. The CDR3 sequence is CASSGRNSYEQYF. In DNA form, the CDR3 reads TGTGCCAGCAGCGGCAGGAACTCCTACGAGCAGTACTTC.

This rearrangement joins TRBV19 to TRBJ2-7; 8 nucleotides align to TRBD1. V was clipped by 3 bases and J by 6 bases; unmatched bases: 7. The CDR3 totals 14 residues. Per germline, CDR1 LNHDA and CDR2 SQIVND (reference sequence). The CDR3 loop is CASSIRDRRSEQYF. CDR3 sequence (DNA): TGTGCCAGTAGTATCCGGGACAGGAGGAGCGAGCAGTACTTC. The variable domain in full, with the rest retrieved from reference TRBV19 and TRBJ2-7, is DGGITQSPKYLFRKEGQNVTLSCEQNLNHDAMYWYRQDPGQGLRLIYYSQIVNDFQKGDIAEGYSVSREKKESFPLTVTSAQKNPTAFYLCASSIRDRRSEQYFGPGTRLTVT.

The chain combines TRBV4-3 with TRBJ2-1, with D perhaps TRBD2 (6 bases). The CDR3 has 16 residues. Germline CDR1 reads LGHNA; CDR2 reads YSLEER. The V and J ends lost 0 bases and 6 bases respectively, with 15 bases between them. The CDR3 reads CASSQESRLAFNEQFF. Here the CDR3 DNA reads TGCGCCAGCAGCCAAGAAAGCCGGCTAGCGTTCAATGAGCAGTTCTTC.

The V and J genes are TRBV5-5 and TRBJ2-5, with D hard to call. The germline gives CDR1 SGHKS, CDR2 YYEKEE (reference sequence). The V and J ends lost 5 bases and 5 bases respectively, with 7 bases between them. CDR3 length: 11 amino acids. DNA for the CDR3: TGTGCCAGCAGACTGAGTGAGACCCAGTACTTC. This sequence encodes CASRLSETQYF.

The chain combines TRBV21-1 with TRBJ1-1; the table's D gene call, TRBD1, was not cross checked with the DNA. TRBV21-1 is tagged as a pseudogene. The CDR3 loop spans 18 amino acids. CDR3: CARNRGTGARFMNTEAFF. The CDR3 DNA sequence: TGTGCCAGGAATCGCGGGACAGGGGCCCGTTTTATGAACACTGAAGCTTTCTTT.

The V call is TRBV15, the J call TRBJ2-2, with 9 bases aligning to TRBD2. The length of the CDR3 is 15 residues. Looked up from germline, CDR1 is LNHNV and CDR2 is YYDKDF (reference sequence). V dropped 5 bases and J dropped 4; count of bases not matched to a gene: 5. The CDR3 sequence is CATSRSGRFTGELFF. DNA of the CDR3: TGTGCCACCAGCCGGAGCGGGAGGTTCACCGGGGAGCTGTTTTTT.

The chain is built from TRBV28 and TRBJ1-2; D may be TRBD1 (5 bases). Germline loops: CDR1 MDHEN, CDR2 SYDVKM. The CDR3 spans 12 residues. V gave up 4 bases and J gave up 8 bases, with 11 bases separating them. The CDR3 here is CASSYGGVGYTF. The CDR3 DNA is TGTGCCAGCAGTTACGGGGGGGTGGGCTACACCTTC.

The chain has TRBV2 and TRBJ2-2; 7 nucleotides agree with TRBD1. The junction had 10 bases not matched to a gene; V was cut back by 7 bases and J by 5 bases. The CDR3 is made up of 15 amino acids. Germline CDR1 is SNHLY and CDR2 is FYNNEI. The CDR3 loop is CASKLDRAATGELFF. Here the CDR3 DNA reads TGTGCCAGCAAACTAGACAGGGCAGCGACCGGGGAGCTGTTTTTT.

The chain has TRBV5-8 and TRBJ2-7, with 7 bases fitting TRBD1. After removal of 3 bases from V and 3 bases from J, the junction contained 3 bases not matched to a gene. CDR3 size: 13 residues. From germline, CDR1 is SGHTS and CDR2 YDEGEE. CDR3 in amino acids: CASSSWDSYEQYF. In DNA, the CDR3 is TGTGCCAGCAGCTCCTGGGACAGCTACGAGCAGTACTTC.

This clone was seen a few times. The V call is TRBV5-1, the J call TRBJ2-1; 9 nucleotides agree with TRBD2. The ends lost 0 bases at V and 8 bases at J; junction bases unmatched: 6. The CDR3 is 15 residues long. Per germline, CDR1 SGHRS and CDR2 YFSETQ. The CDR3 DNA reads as TGCGCCAGCAGCTTGGCTGGCGGGAGGGGTGATGAGCAGTTCTTC. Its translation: CASSLAGGRGDEQFF. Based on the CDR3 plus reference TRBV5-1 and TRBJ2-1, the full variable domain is KAGVTQTPRYLIKTRGQQVTLSCSPISGHRSVSWYQQTPGQGLQFLFEYFSETQRNKGNFPGRFSGRQFSNSRSEMNVSTLELGDSALYLCASSLAGGRGDEQFFGPGTRLTVL.

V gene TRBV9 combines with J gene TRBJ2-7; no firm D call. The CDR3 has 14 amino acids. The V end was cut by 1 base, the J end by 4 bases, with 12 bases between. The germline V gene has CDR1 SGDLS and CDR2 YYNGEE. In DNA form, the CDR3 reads TGTGCCAGCAGCGTAAGAGGCTCAGCATACGAGCAGTACTTC. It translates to CASSVRGSAYEQYF.

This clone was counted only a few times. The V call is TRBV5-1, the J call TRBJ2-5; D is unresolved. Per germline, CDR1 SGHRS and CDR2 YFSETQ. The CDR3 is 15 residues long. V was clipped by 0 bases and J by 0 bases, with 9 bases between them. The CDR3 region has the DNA TGCGCCAGCAGCTTGGACGCAGGAAACCAAGAGACCCAGTACTTC. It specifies CASSLDAGNQETQYF.

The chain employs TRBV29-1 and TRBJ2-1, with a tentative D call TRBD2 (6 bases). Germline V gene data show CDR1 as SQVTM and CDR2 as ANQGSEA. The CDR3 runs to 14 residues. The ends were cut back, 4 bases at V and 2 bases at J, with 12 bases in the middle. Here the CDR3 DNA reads TGCAGCGTTGTGGAGGGGACTGCCTACAATGAGCAGTTCTTC. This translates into CSVVEGTAYNEQFF.

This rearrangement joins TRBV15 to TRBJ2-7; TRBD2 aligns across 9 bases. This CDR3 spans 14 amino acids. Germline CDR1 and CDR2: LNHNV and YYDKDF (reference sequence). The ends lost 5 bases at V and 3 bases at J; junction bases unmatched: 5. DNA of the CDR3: TGTGCCACCAGCTACGGGACTAGCAGCTACGAGCAGTACTTC. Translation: CATSYGTSSYEQYF.

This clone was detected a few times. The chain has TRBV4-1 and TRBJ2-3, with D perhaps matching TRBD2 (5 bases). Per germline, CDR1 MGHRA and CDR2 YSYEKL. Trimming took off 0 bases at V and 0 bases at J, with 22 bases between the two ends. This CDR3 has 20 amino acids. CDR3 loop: CASSQEVVAAARPSTDTQYF. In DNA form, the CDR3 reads TGCGCCAGCAGCCAAGAAGTAGTGGCAGCGGCCCGTCCGAGCACAGATACGCAGTATTTT.

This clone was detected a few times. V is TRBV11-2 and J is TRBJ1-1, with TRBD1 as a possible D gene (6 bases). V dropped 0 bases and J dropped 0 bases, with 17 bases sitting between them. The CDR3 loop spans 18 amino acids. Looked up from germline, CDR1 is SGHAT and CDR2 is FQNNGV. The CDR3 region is CASSLEGRGVYLNTEAFF. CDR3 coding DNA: TGTGCCAGCAGCTTAGAAGGCAGGGGAGTTTACTTGAACACTGAAGCTTTCTTT.

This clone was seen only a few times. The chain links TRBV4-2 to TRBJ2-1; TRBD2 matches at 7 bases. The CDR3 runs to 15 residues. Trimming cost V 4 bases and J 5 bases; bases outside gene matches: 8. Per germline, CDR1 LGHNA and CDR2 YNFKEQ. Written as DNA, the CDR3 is TGTGCCAGCAGCCCTACGAGCGGGACCGACAATGAGCAGTTCTTC. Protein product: CASSPTSGTDNEQFF.

CDR3 protein: CASSKTGGSYEQYF. For the CDR3, the DNA is TGCGCCAGCAGTAAAACGGGAGGATCCTACGAGCAGTACTTC. This chain links TRBV10-2 with TRBJ2-7, with 7 bases lining up with TRBD2. The CDR3 contains 14 residues. The J segment lost 1 base and the V segment lost 5 bases, leaving 5 bases of the junction unmatched. Germline V gene sequence: CDR1 WSHSY, CDR2 SAAADI.

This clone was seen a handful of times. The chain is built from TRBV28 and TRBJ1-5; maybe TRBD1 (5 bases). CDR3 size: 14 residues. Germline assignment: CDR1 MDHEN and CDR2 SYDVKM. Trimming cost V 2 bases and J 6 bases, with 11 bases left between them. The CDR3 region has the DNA TGTGCCAGCAGTTTAATAGCGGGGCTTCAGCCCCAGCATTTT. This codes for CASSLIAGLQPQHF. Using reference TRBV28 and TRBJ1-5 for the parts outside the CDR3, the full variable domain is DVKVTQSSRYLVKRTGEKVFLECVQDMDHENMFWYRQDPGLGLRLIYFSYDVKMKEKGDIPEGYSVSREKKERFSLILESASTNQTSMYLCASSLIAGLQPQHFGDGTRLSIL.